This TCR beta chain was documented in a study of blood T cell repertoires in COVID-19. Study-wide background: Samples of COVID-19 (acute and convalescent) were obtained from the United States, Italy and Spain. Nucleic acid was either cDNA or gDNA, and it came from T cells, B-cell-depleted T cells, or PBMCs.

Authors' processing steps: Nucleated cell number was recorded as an estimate derived from reference gene primer amplification. Repertoires were generated with immunoSEQ multiplex PCR, while TCRdb's copy carries only in-frame clones and drops some. The DNA was the basis for D and trimming; V, J and clone size are from that table. Among about 130,000 clones listed, roughly 86% were seen once. On this clone: Other DNA sequences of this sample code for an identical CDR3.

In Seattle, patients joined the study during active infection and were tracked longitudinally. Germline-derived CDR1 and CDR2 are SGHRS and YFSETQ. The CDR3 loop spans 15 amino acids. The V and J ends lost 0 bases and 4 bases, in that order; junction bases with no gene match: 3. V is TRBV5-1 and J is TRBJ2-2, with TRBD2 matching over 7 bases. Material: peripheral blood. This receptor was obtained from an older woman with COVID-19, enrolled during active disease. Written as DNA, the CDR3 is TGCGCCAGCAGCTTGGGGACGGGGGGCACCGGGGAGCTGTTTTTT. Translated, it gives CASSLGTGGTGELFF.